One and the same sample provided the 2 T cell receptor beta chains below, sequenced in a study of type 1 regulatory T cells. TCRdb independently ran MiXCR on the reads; one entry per CDR3 protein. The profile shows 80,000 to 100,000 distinct CDR3 sequences, roughly 30% of them singletons. Specimen: CD4+ T cells, either the whole sample or a sorted fraction (not recorded which). Receptors originate from a human donor in good health.

The genes are TRBV7-2 and TRBJ2-4, with TRBD2 matching over 7 bases. In germline, CDR1 is SGHTA, CDR2 FQGNSA. CDR3 size: 18 residues. Trimming cost V 5 bases and J 5 bases; bases outside gene matches: 18. The CDR3 bases are TGTGCCAGCAGCCCGATGGGGGGGGGTAGTAAGCGGGAAAACATTCAGTACTTC. Translation gives CASSPMGGGSKRENIQYF.

The chain carries TRBV5-5 and TRBJ2-1; the D gene could be TRBD1 or TRBD2 (5 bases each). The CDR3 loop spans 16 amino acids. V shed 0 bases and J shed 3 bases, with 13 bases lying between them. Germline CDR1 is SGHKS and CDR2 is YYEKEE (reference sequence). This CDR3 is CASSLDPGPLYNEQFF. CDR3 in DNA: TGTGCCAGCAGCTTGGACCCGGGGCCTCTCTACAATGAGCAGTTCTTC.